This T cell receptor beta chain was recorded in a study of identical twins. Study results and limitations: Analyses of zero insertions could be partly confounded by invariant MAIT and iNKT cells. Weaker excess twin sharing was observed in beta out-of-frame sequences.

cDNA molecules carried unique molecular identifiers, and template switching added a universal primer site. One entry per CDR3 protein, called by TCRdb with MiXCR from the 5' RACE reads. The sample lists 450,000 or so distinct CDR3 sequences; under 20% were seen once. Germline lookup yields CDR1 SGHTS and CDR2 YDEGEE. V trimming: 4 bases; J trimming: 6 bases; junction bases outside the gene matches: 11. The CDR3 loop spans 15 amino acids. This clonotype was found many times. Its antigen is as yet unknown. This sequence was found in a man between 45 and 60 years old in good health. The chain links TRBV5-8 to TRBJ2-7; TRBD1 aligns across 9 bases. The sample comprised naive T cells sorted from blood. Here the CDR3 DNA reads TGTGCCAGCAGCCACCAATGGGACAGGGAATCCGAGCAGTACTTC. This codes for CASSHQWDRESEQYF.